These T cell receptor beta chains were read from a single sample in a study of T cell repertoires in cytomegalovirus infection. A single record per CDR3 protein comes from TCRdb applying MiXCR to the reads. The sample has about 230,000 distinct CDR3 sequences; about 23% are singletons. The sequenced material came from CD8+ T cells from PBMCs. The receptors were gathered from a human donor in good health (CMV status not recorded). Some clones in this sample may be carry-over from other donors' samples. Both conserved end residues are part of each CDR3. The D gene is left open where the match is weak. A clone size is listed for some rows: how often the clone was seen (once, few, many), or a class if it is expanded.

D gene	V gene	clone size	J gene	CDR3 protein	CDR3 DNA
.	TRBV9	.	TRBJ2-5	CASSAPRQETQYF	TGTGCCAGCAGCGCCCCCCGTCAAGAGACCCAGTACTTC
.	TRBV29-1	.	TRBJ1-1	CSVEPRGAGGTEAFF	TGCAGCGTTGAACCGCGGGGGGCGGGAGGCACTGAAGCTTTCTTT
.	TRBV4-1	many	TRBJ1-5	CASSQDRSNQPQHF	TGCGCCAGCAGCCAAGACAGGAGCAATCAGCCCCAGCATTTT
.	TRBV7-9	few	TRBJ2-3	CASSPVPSTDTQYF	TGTGCCAGCAGCCCGGTACCCAGTACAGATACGCAGTATTTT
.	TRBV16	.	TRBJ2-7	CASSPQGSVYEQYF	TGTGCCAGCAGCCCGCAGGGAAGCGTATACGAGCAGTACTTC
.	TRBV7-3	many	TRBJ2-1	CASSLTGGSLNEQFF	TGTGCCAGCAGCTTAACTGGGGGCTCGCTTAATGAGCAGTTCTTC
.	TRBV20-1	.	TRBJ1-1	CSALVWGEAFF	TGCAGTGCTCTCGTGTGGGGTGAAGCTTTCTTT
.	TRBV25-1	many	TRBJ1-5	CASSAYSNQPQHF	TGTGCCAGCAGCGCGTATAGCAATCAGCCCCAGCATTTT
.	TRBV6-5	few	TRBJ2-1	CASSYSEHPYNEQFF	TGTGCCAGCAGTTACTCGGAGCATCCCTACAATGAGCAGTTCTTC
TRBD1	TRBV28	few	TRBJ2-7	CASKLWAGGTYEQYF	TGTGCCAGCAAACTCTGGGCAGGGGGAACCTACGAGCAGTACTTC
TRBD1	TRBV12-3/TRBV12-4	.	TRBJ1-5	CASSGTGGDQPQHF	TGTGCCAGCAGTGGGACAGGGGGTGATCAGCCCCAGCATTTT
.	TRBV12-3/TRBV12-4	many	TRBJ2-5	CASSSPGAYGRETQYF	TGTGCCAGCAGTTCCCCAGGGGCTTACGGCAGGGAGACCCAGTACTTC
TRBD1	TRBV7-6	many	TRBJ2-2	CASRTGTGPNTGELFF	TGTGCCAGCAGAACCGGGACAGGTCCGAACACCGGGGAGCTGTTTTTT
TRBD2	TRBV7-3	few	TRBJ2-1	CASSARTSGASEQFF	TGTGCCAGCAGCGCACGGACTAGCGGGGCTTCGGAGCAGTTCTTC
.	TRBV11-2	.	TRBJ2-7	CASEGGPEQYF	TGTGCCTCCGAGGGGGGACCCGAGCAGTACTTC
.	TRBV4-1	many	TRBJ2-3	CASSRGPTDTQYF	TGCGCCAGCAGCCGGGGACCTACAGATACGCAGTATTTT
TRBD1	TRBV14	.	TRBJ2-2	CASSPPGQGSTGELFF	TGTGCCAGCAGCCCCCCGGGACAGGGGAGCACCGGGGAGCTGTTTTTT
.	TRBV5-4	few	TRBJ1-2	CASSLKDRYLNYGYTF	TGTGCCAGCAGCTTGAAAGACAGATATCTTAACTATGGCTACACCTTC
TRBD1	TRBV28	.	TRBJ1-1	CASSLRTGWGTEALF	TGTGCCAGCAGCCTGCGGACAGGTTGGGGGACTGAAGCTTTATTT
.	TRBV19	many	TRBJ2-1	CASSISGVSYNEQFF	TGTGCCAGTAGTATATCAGGGGTTTCCTACAATGAGCAGTTCTTC
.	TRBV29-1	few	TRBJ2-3	CSVGGGRYTDTQYF	TGCAGCGTTGGTGGAGGGAGGTACACAGATACGCAGTATTTT
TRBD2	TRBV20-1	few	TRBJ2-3	CSARDPLAGGPGTQYF	TGCAGTGCTAGAGATCCTCTAGCGGGGGGGCCAGGTACGCAGTATTTT
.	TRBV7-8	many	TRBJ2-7	CASSPYGGANYEQYF	TGTGCCAGCAGCCCTTACGGCGGGGCAAACTACGAGCAGTACTTC
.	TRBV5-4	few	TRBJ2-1	CASSFGGGSNTFF	.
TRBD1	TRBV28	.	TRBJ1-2	CASSLTSLTGEYGYTF	TGTGCCAGCAGTTTAACGTCCCTGACAGGGGAGTATGGCTACACCTTC
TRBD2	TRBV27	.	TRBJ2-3	CASSQPSGWSTDTQYF	TGTGCCAGCAGTCAACCTAGCGGGTGGAGCACAGATACGCAGTATTTT
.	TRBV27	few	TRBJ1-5	CASSLGGTASQPQHF	TGTGCCAGCAGTTTAGGTGGGACTGCCAGTCAGCCCCAGCATTTT
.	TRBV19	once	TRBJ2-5	CASSIWGQETQYF	TGTGCCAGTAGTATATGGGGGCAAGAGACCCAGTACTTC
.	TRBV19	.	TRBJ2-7	CASSSSSGFTYEQYF	TGTGCCAGTAGTTCCTCGTCGGGGTTCACCTACGAGCAGTACTTC
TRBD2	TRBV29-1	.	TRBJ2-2	CSVYGEGSTGELFF	TGCAGCGTCTATGGGGAGGGCAGCACCGGGGAGCTGTTTTTT
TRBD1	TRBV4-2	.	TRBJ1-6	CASSQGGQGDNSPLHF	TGTGCCAGCAGCCAAGGTGGACAGGGAGATAATTCACCCCTCCACTTT
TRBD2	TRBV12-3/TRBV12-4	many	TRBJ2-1	CASSQLRGGENEQFF	TGTGCCAGCAGCCAACTTCGCGGGGGGGAAAATGAGCAGTTCTTC
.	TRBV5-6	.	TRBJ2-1	CASSPRGFSYNEQFF	TGTGCCAGCAGTCCCAGGGGTTTCTCCTACAATGAGCAGTTCTTC
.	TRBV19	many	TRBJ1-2	CASRGDYGYTF	TGTGCCAGTCGGGGGGACTATGGCTACACCTTC
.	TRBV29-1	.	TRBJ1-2	CSDWEGGYGYTF	TGCAGCGACTGGGAAGGAGGCTATGGCTACACCTTC
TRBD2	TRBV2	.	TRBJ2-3	CASSDPLWRGSTDTQYF	TGTGCCAGCAGTGACCCACTGTGGCGGGGGAGCACAGATACGCAGTATTTT
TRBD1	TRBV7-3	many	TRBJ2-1	CASSLAAGTGHYNEQFF	TGTGCCAGCAGCTTAGCCGCCGGGACAGGACACTACAATGAGCAGTTCTTC
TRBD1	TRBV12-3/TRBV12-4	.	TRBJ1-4	CASSPREGALSEKLFF	TGTGCCAGCAGTCCCCGGGAGGGGGCCCTTTCTGAAAAACTGTTTTTT
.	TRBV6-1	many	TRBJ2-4	CASSEGAAEGNIQYF	TGTGCCAGCAGTGAAGGCGCGGCGGAGGGTAACATTCAGTACTTC
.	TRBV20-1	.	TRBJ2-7	CSARDGRGREQYF	TGCAGTGCTAGAGATGGTAGAGGGAGAGAGCAGTACTTC
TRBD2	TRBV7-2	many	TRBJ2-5	CASSLVVTSGQETQYF	TGTGCCAGCAGCTTAGTGGTGACTAGCGGGCAAGAGACCCAGTACTTC
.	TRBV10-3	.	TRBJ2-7	CAISETGRAHEQYF	TGTGCCATCAGTGAGACAGGCAGGGCCCACGAGCAGTACTTC
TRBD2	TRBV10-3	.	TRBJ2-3	CAISEGLAIDTQYF	TGTGCCATCAGTGAGGGACTAGCGATAGATACGCAGTATTTT
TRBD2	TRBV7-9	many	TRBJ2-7	CASSLVRGVDEQYF	TGTGCCAGCAGCTTAGTCCGGGGGGTGGACGAGCAGTACTTC
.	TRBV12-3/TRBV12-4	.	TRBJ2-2	CASSLAGGGELFF	TGTGCCAGCAGTTTAGCTGGAGGCGGGGAGCTGTTTTTT
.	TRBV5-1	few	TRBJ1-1	CASSREGIPNTEAFF	TGCGCCAGCAGCAGAGAGGGGATTCCGAACACTGAAGCTTTCTTT
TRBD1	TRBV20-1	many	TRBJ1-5	CSAREDRGREPQHF	TGCAGTGCTAGAGAGGACAGGGGAAGGGAGCCCCAGCATTTT
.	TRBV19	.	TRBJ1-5	CASSPSPGNPQHF	TGTGCCAGTAGCCCCTCGCCGGGTAACCCCCAGCATTTT
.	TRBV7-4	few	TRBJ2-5	CASSPRETQYF	TGTGCCAGCAGCCCCCGGGAGACCCAGTACTTC
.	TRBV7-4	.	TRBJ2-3	CASSFAYTDTQYF	TGTGCCAGCAGCTTTGCATACACAGATACGCAGTATTTT
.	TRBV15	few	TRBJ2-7	CATSRLFGGYEQYF	TGTGCCACCAGCAGGCTGTTTGGGGGGTACGAGCAGTACTTC
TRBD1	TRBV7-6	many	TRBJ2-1	CASSRTGTGGYNEQFF	TGTGCCAGCAGCCGAACCGGTACAGGGGGATACAATGAGCAGTTCTTC
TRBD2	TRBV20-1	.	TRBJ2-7	CSATRTSGGSTYEQYF	TGCAGTGCAACTCGGACTAGCGGGGGGTCTACCTACGAGCAGTACTTC
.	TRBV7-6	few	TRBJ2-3	CASSLRGTDSTDTQYF	TGTGCCAGCAGCTTACGCGGGACAGACAGCACAGATACGCAGTATTTT